A selection of T cell receptor beta chains follows, all from one sample in a study of cytotoxic CD8 clonotypes in ibrutinib-treated CLL. Sequencing was performed with immunoSEQ multiplex PCR; in TCRdb, only in-frame clones are kept and a portion is missing. The data hold about 19,000 clones, with 65% to 85% observed a single time. Sample: PBMCs, taken before ibrutinib treatment. The receptors here all came from a human donor with chronic lymphocytic leukemia. Both conserved end residues are part of each CDR3. D genes are given only for firm matches. Clone size is not always given. Where it is, it says once, few, many or a class for expanded clones.

abundance: -; j_gene: TRBJ2-4; d_gene: -; v_gene: TRBV11-2; CDR3aa: CASSSGQLPAKNIQYF; CDR3nt: TGTGCCAGCAGCTCAGGACAGTTACCCGCCAAAAACATTCAGTACTTC
abundance: -; j_gene: TRBJ2-3; d_gene: TRBD2; v_gene: TRBV5-4; CDR3aa: CASSKTSTSTDTQYF; CDR3nt: TGTGCCAGCAGCAAGACTAGCACTAGCACAGATACGCAGTATTTT
abundance: -; j_gene: TRBJ1-6; d_gene: -; v_gene: TRBV10-2; CDR3aa: CASNGGNNSPLHF; CDR3nt: TGCGCCAGCAATGGGGGGAATAATTCACCCCTCCACTTT
abundance: -; j_gene: TRBJ2-3; d_gene: -; v_gene: TRBV4-2; CDR3aa: CASSQEFPGVTDTQYF; CDR3nt: TGTGCCAGCAGCCAAGAATTCCCGGGGGTCACAGATACGCAGTATTTT
abundance: -; j_gene: TRBJ2-5; d_gene: -; v_gene: TRBV10-3; CDR3aa: CAIGRGSQETQYF; CDR3nt: TGTGCCATCGGGAGGGGGTCCCAAGAGACCCAGTACTTC
abundance: -; j_gene: TRBJ1-1; d_gene: -; v_gene: TRBV28; CDR3aa: CASSFLNRGRMNTEAFF; CDR3nt: TGTGCCAGCAGTTTCTTGAACCGGGGACGAATGAACACTGAAGCTTTCTTT
abundance: -; j_gene: TRBJ1-5; d_gene: TRBD1; v_gene: TRBV18; CDR3aa: CASSRTGGNQPQHF; CDR3nt: TGTGCCAGCTCTCGGACAGGGGGCAATCAGCCCCAGCATTTT
abundance: -; j_gene: TRBJ1-1; d_gene: -; v_gene: TRBV7-2; CDR3aa: CASSLAGTEAFF; CDR3nt: TGTGCCAGCAGCTTAGCAGGCACTGAAGCTTTCTTT
abundance: -; j_gene: TRBJ2-5; d_gene: -; v_gene: TRBV5-6; CDR3aa: CASSLSKLGYQETQYF; CDR3nt: TGTGCCAGCAGCTTGTCCAAACTCGGGTACCAAGAGACCCAGTACTTC
abundance: -; j_gene: TRBJ1-1; d_gene: -; v_gene: TRBV5-1; CDR3aa: CASSLDPNTEAFF; CDR3nt: TGCGCCAGCAGCTTAGACCCGAACACTGAAGCTTTCTTT
abundance: -; j_gene: TRBJ2-5; d_gene: -; v_gene: TRBV7-3; CDR3aa: CASSLMTRETQYF; CDR3nt: TGTGCCAGCAGCTTAATGACCCGGGAGACCCAGTACTTC
abundance: few; j_gene: TRBJ1-1; d_gene: -; v_gene: TRBV18; CDR3aa: CASSPVGSNTEAFF; CDR3nt: TGTGCCAGCTCACCAGTAGGGAGCAACACTGAAGCTTTCTTT
abundance: -; j_gene: TRBJ2-7; d_gene: -; v_gene: TRBV10-1; CDR3aa: CASSEVRDGSYEQYF; CDR3nt: TGCGCCAGCAGTGAGGTACGGGACGGGTCCTACGAGCAGTACTTC
abundance: once; j_gene: TRBJ1-1; d_gene: -; v_gene: TRBV19; CDR3aa: CASSYRGWNTEAFF; CDR3nt: TGTGCCAGTAGTTATCGGGGATGGAACACTGAAGCTTTCTTT
abundance: -; j_gene: TRBJ1-1; d_gene: -; v_gene: TRBV18; CDR3aa: CASQLAWDTEAFF; CDR3nt: TGTGCCAGCCAACTAGCCTGGGACACTGAAGCTTTCTTT
abundance: -; j_gene: TRBJ2-1; d_gene: -; v_gene: TRBV6-1; CDR3aa: CASSVEAGRNNEQFF; CDR3nt: TGTGCCAGCAGTGTGGAGGCAGGGAGAAACAATGAGCAGTTCTTC
abundance: -; j_gene: TRBJ1-5; d_gene: -; v_gene: TRBV9; CDR3aa: CASSFGQSNQPQHF; CDR3nt: TGTGCCAGCAGCTTTGGACAGAGCAATCAGCCCCAGCATTTT
abundance: -; j_gene: TRBJ1-1; d_gene: TRBD1; v_gene: TRBV10-3; CDR3aa: CAIRPSTGDTEAFF; CDR3nt: TGTGCCATCAGACCTTCGACAGGGGACACTGAAGCTTTCTTT
abundance: -; j_gene: TRBJ2-3; d_gene: -; v_gene: TRBV10-2; CDR3aa: CASSEPGTTDTQYF; CDR3nt: TGCGCCAGCAGTGAACCGGGGACCACAGATACGCAGTATTTT
abundance: -; j_gene: TRBJ2-3; d_gene: -; v_gene: TRBV2; CDR3aa: CASSAGLATDTQYF; CDR3nt: TGTGCCAGCAGTGCAGGCCTCGCCACGGATACGCAGTATTTT
abundance: -; j_gene: TRBJ1-1; d_gene: TRBD1; v_gene: TRBV4-2; CDR3aa: CASTRDRDTEAFF; CDR3nt: TGTGCCAGCACCCGGGACAGGGACACTGAAGCTTTCTTT
abundance: -; j_gene: TRBJ1-3; d_gene: -; v_gene: TRBV21-1; CDR3aa: CASSKGRRNTIYF; CDR3nt: TGTGCCAGCAGCAAAGGTCGCAGAAACACCATATATTTT
abundance: -; j_gene: TRBJ1-6; d_gene: TRBD1; v_gene: TRBV9; CDR3aa: CASSVVDRENSPLHF; CDR3nt: TGTGCCAGCAGCGTAGTCGACAGGGAGAATTCACCCCTCCACTTT
abundance: -; j_gene: TRBJ2-7; d_gene: TRBD2; v_gene: TRBV15; CDR3aa: CATSRDLPGWTSGTLSYEQYF; CDR3nt: TGTGCCACCAGCAGAGATCTCCCAGGGTGGACTAGCGGAACCCTCTCCTACGAGCAGTACTTC
abundance: few; j_gene: TRBJ1-4; d_gene: -; v_gene: TRBV27; CDR3aa: CASSSGFGHEKLFF; CDR3nt: TGTGCCAGCAGTTCAGGGTTCGGGCATGAAAAACTGTTTTTT
abundance: -; j_gene: TRBJ1-1; d_gene: -; v_gene: TRBV10-3; CDR3aa: CANRQSLNTEAFF; CDR3nt: TGTGCCAATCGCCAGAGCTTGAACACTGAAGCTTTCTTT
abundance: -; j_gene: TRBJ1-5; d_gene: -; v_gene: TRBV5-5; CDR3aa: CASSSGYSNQPQHF; CDR3nt: TGTGCCAGCAGCTCCGGGTATAGCAATCAGCCCCAGCATTTT
abundance: -; j_gene: TRBJ2-7; d_gene: TRBD1; v_gene: TRBV28; CDR3aa: CASSYRGRPYEQYF; CDR3nt: TGTGCCAGCAGTTACAGGGGGCGGCCCTACGAGCAGTACTTC
abundance: few; j_gene: TRBJ1-2; d_gene: TRBD1; v_gene: TRBV9; CDR3aa: CASSASRGEVNYGYTF; CDR3nt: TGTGCCAGCAGCGCCTCCAGGGGGGAGGTTAACTATGGCTACACCTTC
abundance: once; j_gene: TRBJ2-7; d_gene: -; v_gene: TRBV5-1; CDR3aa: CASSLASAVGGEQYF; CDR3nt: TGCGCCAGCAGCTTGGCCTCGGCGGTTGGAGGCGAGCAGTACTTC
abundance: -; j_gene: TRBJ2-2; d_gene: -; v_gene: TRBV11-2; CDR3aa: CASSLVAPSNTGELFF; CDR3nt: TGTGCCAGCAGCTTAGTGGCCCCCTCAAACACCGGGGAGCTGTTTTTT